The entry that follows covers one T cell receptor beta chain sequence. No antigen is known for it. CDR3 length equals 14 residues. With 5 bases removed from V and 7 bases from J, the gap between germline ends came to 17 bases. Germline-derived CDR1 and CDR2 are SGHAT and FQNNGV. This specimen comes from a study of T cell responses to AZD1222 COVID-19 vaccine. TCRdb keeps only in-frame clones here, not all; method: immunoSEQ multiplex PCR. Of about 170,000 clones in the sample, about nine tenths were seen once. Study outcomes and limitations: Researchers took repertoire samples only after the peak T cell response had come. Baseline serostatus was positive in only six AZD1222 recipients. Spike regions recognized by vaccine-associated CD4 TCRs spanned the protein, led by 160-218 and 743-854.

This clonotype originated in an adult in good health. This rearrangement joins TRBV11-2 to TRBJ1-2; the D gene is possibly TRBD1 (6 bases). Here the sequenced sample was peripheral blood, taken on day 0 of AZD1222 vaccination. For the CDR3, the DNA is TGTGCCAGCAGCCCAATCTTGGGGGGGGCTGGCTACACCTTC. It encodes CASSPILGGAGYTF.